This T cell receptor (beta chain) derives from a study of HIV-infected patients and healthy controls. This clonotype has at least ten counts. cDNA was made from around 0.5 ug RNA using alpha and beta constant primers. Each of the alpha and beta chains got its own library through chain-specific third strand synthesis with indices. Via MiXCR, TCRdb re-called the 5' RACE reads, giving one row per CDR3 protein. The sample consists of more than 9,000 distinct CDR3 sequences, less than 10% of them appearing once. V lost 2 bases, J lost 3 bases, and 21 bases stayed unmatched. CDR3 length: 21 residues. Germline V gives CDR1 KGHSH, CDR2 LQKENI. The repertoire came from unfractionated whole blood and reflected all unsorted peripheral T cells.

This receptor was identified in an adult with HIV infection. The donor label of this sample is uncertain. The sample consisted of blood, taken before antiretroviral therapy. The chain links TRBV18 to TRBJ2-1, with 8 bases aligning to TRBD1. CDR3 sequence: CASSPANPGQATGLYYNEQFF. In DNA, the CDR3 is TGTGCCAGCTCACCAGCTAATCCGGGACAGGCTACGGGACTCTACTACAATGAGCAGTTCTTC.